This T cell receptor beta chain is from a study of human thymus T cells. It was from resections taken during corrective heart surgery that the thymus tissue came. Sequencing was performed with immunoSEQ multiplex PCR; in TCRdb, only in-frame clones are kept and a portion is missing. The sample consists of tens of thousands of clones, 85% to 95% of them appearing once. The CDR3 sequence is 14 residues long. Per germline, CDR1 MGHDK and CDR2 SYGVNS. Trimming removed 3 bases from V and 5 bases from J; junction bases left unmatched: 6. The chain combines TRBV25-1 with TRBJ1-1; TRBD1 matches 7 bases. The material sequenced was thymus tissue. This TCR was sampled from a girl under three years old with a congenital heart defect but otherwise immunologically healthy. CDR3 DNA sequence: TGTGCCAGCAGTGATCCGACAGGGAGGACTGAAGCTTTCTTT. The encoded protein is CASSDPTGRTEAFF.